The clone carrying this TCR beta chain turned up a few times. As yet, its antigen is unknown. The investigators amplified TCR beta CDR3 regions from RNA transcripts. Researchers ran a first-round RT-PCR on the TCR CDR3 using the HTBI primer set. TCRdb passed the multiplex PCR reads through MiXCR, listing each CDR3 protein once. The sample yields 600,000 or so distinct CDR3 sequences, approximately 44% seen once. CDR3 length equals 13 residues. Trimming stripped 6 bases from V and 5 bases from J, with 14 bases between. Germline CDR1 and CDR2: MNHEY and SVGAGI. The data belong to a study of T cells in Graves' hyperthyroidism and ophthalmopathy. Study-wide results and limits: The model foresaw ophthalmopathy a median roughly 6 months prior to onset.

The receptor comes from a woman aged 18 to 35 with Graves' hyperthyroidism. The chain employs TRBV6-5 and TRBJ2-7, with a tentative D call TRBD1 (5 bases). The sequenced sample was peripheral blood or thyroid tissue (not recorded which). The CDR3 sequence: CASRRTAGNEQYF. The CDR3 nucleotides read TGTGCCAGCAGGCGAACGGCAGGGAACGAGCAGTACTTC.